This T cell receptor (beta chain) stems from a study of blood T cell repertoires in COVID-19. Assay: immunoSEQ multiplex PCR; the TCRdb copy retains only in-frame clones and omits some. The data contain over 70,000 clones, 90% of them singletons. The V gene lost 5 bases and the J gene lost 4 bases, with 11 bases spanning the gap. This CDR3 is 14 amino acids long. The germline CDR1 and CDR2 sequences are MDHEN and SYDVKM. This TCR came from a woman of 80 years or more with active or convalescent COVID-19. The sample taken for sequencing was peripheral blood. The rearrangement uses TRBV28 and TRBJ1-4; D may be TRBD1 (6 bases). The CDR3 coding sequence is TGTGCCAGCAGTGTACAGGGCTTTAATGAAAAACTGTTTTTT. Protein sequence: CASSVQGFNEKLFF.